This T cell receptor beta chain came from a study of blood T cells in healthy people across ages (dated by TCRdb to the mid-2010s). Concerning the study at large: In model experiments, roughly one uniquely barcoded TCR beta cDNA molecule per two T cells was captured by template switching. Age-related changes in TCR beta repertoire diversity were measured in the study by deep sequencing normalized with unique cDNA molecular identifiers. Donors were grouped into four age groups: young (average approximately 16 years), middle-aged (under 40), aged (roughly 62) and long-lived (just over 80). To avoid experimental bias, donors of different ages were spread randomly across the sequencing lanes. Using the same blood draw, the study looked at two additional independent replicas of 1 million unique cDNA reads for two donors, one aged 18 to 30 and the other aged 80 or older. On the study overall, not on this receptor specifically: Compared with the aged group, the long-lived group had more naive CD4+ T cells, fewer expanded clones and increased TCR diversity, suggesting age selection. As age increased, observed TCR beta diversity per million T cells dropped in a roughly linear way, and a significant reduction was already evident by age 40. Bulk unsorted PBMC profiling prevented conclusive comparison of naive and antigen-experienced compartments. Total diversity estimates from one million sequenced T cells were considered lower bounds and underestimates. Because donor CMV infection status was unknown, age-related changes in expanded clonotypes were potentially confounded. Observed TCR beta diversity correlated strongly with the percentage of naive T cells measured by flow cytometry.

The sample holds many counts of this clonotype. The clone's antigen remains unknown. The input lacks base qualities; no much larger clone sits a single base away. Library creation used 5' RACE. Reads for this sample came from an Illumina HiSeq 2500. A second PCR of 7 to 11 cycles was performed with a sample-barcoded 5' primer and a J-beta primer mix. A template-switch 5' adaptor carrying 12 random nucleotides introduced a unique molecular identifier onto each TCR beta cDNA molecule. Each sample yielded at least 3 million CDR3-containing paired-end reads. First-strand cDNA synthesis was performed from all RNA using the Mint cDNA synthesis kit, with priming by a TRBC-specific oligonucleotide. All cDNA was treated with uracil-DNA glycosylase and then went through a first 18-cycle PCR with the universal primers M1SS and BC2_uni_R. For the original study's pipeline: For normalization, 1 million high-quality reads, each with a distinct molecular identifier, were randomly selected from each sample. Instead of being binned into consensus sequences, reads with shared molecular identifiers were discarded. MiTCR, run with a Q25 quality threshold and the strictest error-elimination algorithm, handled CDR3 identification, clonotype clustering and error correction. A nonparametric unseen species model with Euler transformation was used to estimate lower-bound total TCR beta diversity. TCRdb took the public reads, trimmed them with fastp at Q25, ran MiXCR for clone calling and kept in-frame beta chains. Rows with one shared CDR3 protein collapse into an entry with the most common genes and DNA. TCRdb, rather than the study authors, made the V and J calls. This sample gives 1.2 million to 1.5 million distinct CDR3 sequences in total; roughly 45% of them show up just once. The top ten hold 6.5% to 10% of the sample.

Systemically healthy Caucasian individuals from Russia, over 30 in total and aged roughly 6 to 90 years, were included as donors. About 10 milliliters of peripheral blood were collected from each donor into EDTA-treated Vacutainer tubes. Ficoll-Paque density-gradient centrifugation was used to isolate PBMCs, with at least 6.5 million per sample. Trizol reagent was used to extract total RNA from the PBMCs, yielding at least 6 micrograms per sample. Naive CD45RAhigh/CD27high T cell percentages were measured by flow cytometry on a PBMC aliquot from every donor. Including the terminal cysteine and phenylalanine, the CDR3 comprises 14 residues. Only CDR3 DNA is held: 42 bases, read in frame from base 1. Relative to germline, V is 0 bases shorter and J is 1 base shorter, with 6 bases between their ends. In the germline V gene, CDR1 corresponds to SGHRS and CDR2 to YFSETQ.

The origin of this receptor is a young woman in good health. Sequenced sample: blood. The chain is assembled from TRBV5-1 and TRBJ2-3, with TRBD2 perhaps the D gene, on 6 matching bases. The CDR3 region: CASSLASGTDTQYF. The DNA reads as follows: TGCGCCAGCAGCTTGGCTAGCGGCACAGATACGCAGTATTTT.